This entry features one T cell receptor beta chain sequence. Its antigen remains unidentified. Some clones are missing from TCRdb's copy, which holds only in-frame ones; the method was immunoSEQ multiplex PCR. The table lists hundreds of thousands of clones, almost 97% of them singletons. This sample stems from a study of shared clonotypes between healthy human individuals. The overall study: CD4 naive and CD4 memory each took three plates per donor, while CD8 naive took two and CD8 memory one.

CDR3 length: 18 residues. Germline CDR1 and CDR2: SGHAT and FQNNGV. V was trimmed by 5 bases and J by 9 bases, leaving 29 bases between them. Regarding the study as a whole: Sequencing depth was expected to affect clonotype sharing among donors. Generation probability values for non-shared clonotypes were lower than those for clonotypes shared by all four donors.

The specimen was naive CD4+ T cells sorted from blood. Subset in this sample: CD45RA+ positively selected. The TCR sequence derives from a woman aged 30 to 39 in good health. The chain joins TRBV11-2 to TRBJ2-1, with a tentative D call TRBD2 (8 bases). DNA for the CDR3: TGTGCCAGCAGCCCCCTCCCTGGGACAGCGGGAGTGGGTCGTGAGCAGTTCTTC. Translating gives CASSPLPGTAGVGREQFF.